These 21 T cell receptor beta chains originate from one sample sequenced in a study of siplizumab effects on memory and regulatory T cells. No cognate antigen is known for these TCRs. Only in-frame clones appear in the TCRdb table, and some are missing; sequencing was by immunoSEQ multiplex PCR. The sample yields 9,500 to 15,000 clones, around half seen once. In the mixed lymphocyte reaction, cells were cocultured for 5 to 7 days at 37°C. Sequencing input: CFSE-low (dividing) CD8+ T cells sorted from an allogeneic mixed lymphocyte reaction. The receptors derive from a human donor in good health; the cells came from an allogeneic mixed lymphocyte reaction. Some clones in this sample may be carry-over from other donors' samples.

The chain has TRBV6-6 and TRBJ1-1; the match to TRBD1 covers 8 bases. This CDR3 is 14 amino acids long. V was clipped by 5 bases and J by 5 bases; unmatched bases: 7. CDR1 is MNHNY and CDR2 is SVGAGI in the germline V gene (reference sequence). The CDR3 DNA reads TGTGCCAGCAGTGCCGACAGGGGTGAAACTGAAGCTTTCTTT. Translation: CASSADRGETEAFF.

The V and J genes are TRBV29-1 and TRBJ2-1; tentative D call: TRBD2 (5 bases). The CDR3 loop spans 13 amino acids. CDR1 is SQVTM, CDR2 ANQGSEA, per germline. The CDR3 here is CSLTQEVYNEQFF. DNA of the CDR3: TGCAGTCTCACGCAGGAGGTCTACAATGAGCAGTTCTTC.

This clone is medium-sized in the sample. In DNA, the CDR3 is TGTGCCAGTAGTATTTACTCCGGGACAGGCCCCGGGGAGCAGTACTTC. It specifies CASSIYSGTGPGEQYF. The V call is TRBV19, the J call TRBJ2-7; 8 bases fit TRBD1. CDR1 and CDR2 from the germline V gene are LNHDA and SQIVND (reference sequence). V shed 3 bases and J 7 bases; nucleotides not matched to a gene: 14. The CDR3 totals 16 residues.

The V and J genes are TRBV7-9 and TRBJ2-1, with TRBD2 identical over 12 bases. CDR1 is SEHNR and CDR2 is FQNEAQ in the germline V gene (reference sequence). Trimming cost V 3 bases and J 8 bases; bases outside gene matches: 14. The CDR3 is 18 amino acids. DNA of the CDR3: TGTGCCAGCAGCTTCCCCCCTAGCGGGAGGGCCCCTTGGGATGAGCAGTTCTTC. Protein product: CASSFPPSGRAPWDEQFF.

This chain's CDR3 is CASSLGRSEAFF. The CDR3 region has the DNA TGTGCCAGCAGCTTAGGTCGAAGTGAAGCTTTCTTT. This chain joins TRBV11-2 and TRBJ1-1; no clear D. Germline V CDR1 and CDR2: SGHAT, FQNNGV. The ends were cut back, 1 base at V and 7 bases at J, with 7 bases in the middle. This CDR3 has 12 amino acids. Supplemented by reference TRBV11-2 and TRBJ1-1, the full variable domain reads EAGVAQSPRYKIIEKRQSVAFWCNPISGHATLYWYQQILGQGPKLLIQFQNNGVVDDSQLPKDRFSAERLKGVDSTLKIQPAKLEDSAVYLCASSLGRSEAFFGQGTRLTVV.

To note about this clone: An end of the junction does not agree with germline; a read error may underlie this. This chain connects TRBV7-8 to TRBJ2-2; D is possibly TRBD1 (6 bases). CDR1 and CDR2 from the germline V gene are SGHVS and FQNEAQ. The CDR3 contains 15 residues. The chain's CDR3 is CASSLYRENIGELFF. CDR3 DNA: TGTGCCAGCAGCTTATACAGGGAGAACATCGGGGAGCTGTTTTTT. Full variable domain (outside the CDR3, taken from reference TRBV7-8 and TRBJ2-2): GAGVSQSPRYKVAKRGQDVALRCDPISGHVSLFWYQQALGQGPEFLTYFQNEAQLDKSGLPSDRFFAERPEGSVSTLKIQRTQQEDSAVYLCASSLYRENIGELFFGEGSRLTVL.

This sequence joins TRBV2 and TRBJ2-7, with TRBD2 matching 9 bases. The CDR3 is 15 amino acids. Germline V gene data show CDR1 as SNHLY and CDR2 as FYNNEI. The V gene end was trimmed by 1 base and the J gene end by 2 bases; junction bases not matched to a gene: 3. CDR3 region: CASSEGLAAAYEQYF. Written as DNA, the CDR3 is TGTGCCAGCAGTGAAGGACTAGCGGCCGCCTACGAGCAGTACTTC.

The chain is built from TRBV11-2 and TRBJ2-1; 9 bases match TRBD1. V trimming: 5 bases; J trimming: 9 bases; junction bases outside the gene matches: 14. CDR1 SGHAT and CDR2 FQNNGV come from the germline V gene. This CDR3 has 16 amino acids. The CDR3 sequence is CASSRFSGTGIFEQFF. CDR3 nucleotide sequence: TGTGCCAGCAGCCGGTTTTCCGGGACAGGGATTTTTGAGCAGTTCTTC.

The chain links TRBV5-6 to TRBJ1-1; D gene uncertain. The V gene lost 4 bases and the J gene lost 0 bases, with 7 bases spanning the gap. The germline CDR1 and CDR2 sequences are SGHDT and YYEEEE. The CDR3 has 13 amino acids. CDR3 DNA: TGTGCCAGCAGCCCGATGGTGAACACTGAAGCTTTCTTT. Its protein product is CASSPMVNTEAFF.

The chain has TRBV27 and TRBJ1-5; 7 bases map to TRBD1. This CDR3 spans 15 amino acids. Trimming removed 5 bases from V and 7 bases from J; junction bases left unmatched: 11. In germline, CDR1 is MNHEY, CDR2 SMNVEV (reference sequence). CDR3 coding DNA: TGTGCCAGCAGTCTAATGGAGGGGGCTAGCCAGCCCCAGCATTTT. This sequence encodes CASSLMEGASQPQHF.

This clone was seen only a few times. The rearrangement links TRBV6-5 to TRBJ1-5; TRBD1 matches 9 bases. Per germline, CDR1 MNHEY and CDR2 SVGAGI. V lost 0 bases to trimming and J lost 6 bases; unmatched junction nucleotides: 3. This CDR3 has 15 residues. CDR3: CASSYSDRGSQPQHF. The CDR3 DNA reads TGTGCCAGCAGTTACTCGGACAGGGGCTCTCAGCCCCAGCATTTT.

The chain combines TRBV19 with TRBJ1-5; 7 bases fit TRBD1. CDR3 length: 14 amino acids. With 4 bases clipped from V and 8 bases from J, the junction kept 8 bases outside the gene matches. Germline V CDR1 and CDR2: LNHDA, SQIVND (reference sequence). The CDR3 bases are TGTGCCAGTAGTAGACTGGACAGGCCAGAGCCCCAGCATTTT. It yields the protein CASSRLDRPEPQHF.

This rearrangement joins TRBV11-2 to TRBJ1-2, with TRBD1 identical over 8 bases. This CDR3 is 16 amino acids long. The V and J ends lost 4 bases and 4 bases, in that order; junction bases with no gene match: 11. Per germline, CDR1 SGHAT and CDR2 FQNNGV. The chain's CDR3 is CASSWVTGAKLYGYTF. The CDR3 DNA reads TGTGCCAGCAGCTGGGTGACAGGGGCCAAACTCTATGGCTACACCTTC. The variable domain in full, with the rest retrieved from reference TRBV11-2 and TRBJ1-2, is EAGVAQSPRYKIIEKRQSVAFWCNPISGHATLYWYQQILGQGPKLLIQFQNNGVVDDSQLPKDRFSAERLKGVDSTLKIQPAKLEDSAVYLCASSWVTGAKLYGYTFGSGTRLTVV.

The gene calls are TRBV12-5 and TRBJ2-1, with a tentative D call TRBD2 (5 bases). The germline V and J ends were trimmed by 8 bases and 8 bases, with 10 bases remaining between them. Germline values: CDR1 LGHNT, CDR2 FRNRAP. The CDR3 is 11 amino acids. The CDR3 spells CASPFGDEQFF. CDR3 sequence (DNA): TGTGCTAGTCCATTCGGGGATGAGCAGTTCTTC.

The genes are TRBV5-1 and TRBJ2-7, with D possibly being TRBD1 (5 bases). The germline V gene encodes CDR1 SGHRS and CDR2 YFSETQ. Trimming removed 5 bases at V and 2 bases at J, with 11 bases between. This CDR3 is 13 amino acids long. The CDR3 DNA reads TGCGCCAGCAGTGAGACAGTTCCCTACGAGCAGTACTTC. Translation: CASSETVPYEQYF.

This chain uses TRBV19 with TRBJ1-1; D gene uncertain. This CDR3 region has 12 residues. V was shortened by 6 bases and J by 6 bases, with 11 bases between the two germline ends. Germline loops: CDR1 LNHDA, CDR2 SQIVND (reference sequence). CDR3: CASSFGPAEAFF. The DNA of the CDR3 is TGTGCCAGTAGCTTCGGACCGGCTGAAGCTTTCTTT.

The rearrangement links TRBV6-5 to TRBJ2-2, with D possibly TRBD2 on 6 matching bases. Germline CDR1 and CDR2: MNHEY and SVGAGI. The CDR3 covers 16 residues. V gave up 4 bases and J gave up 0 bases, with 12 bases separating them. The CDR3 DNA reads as TGTGCCAGCAGTTCCCCGGACTACGCGAACACCGGGGAGCTGTTTTTT. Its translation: CASSSPDYANTGELFF.

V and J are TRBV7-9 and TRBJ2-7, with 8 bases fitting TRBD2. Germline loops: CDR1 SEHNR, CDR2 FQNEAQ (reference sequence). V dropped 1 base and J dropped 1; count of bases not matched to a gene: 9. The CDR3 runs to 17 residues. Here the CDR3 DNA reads TGTGCCAGCAGCTTAGGATCGGGGGGACTAGTATCCTACGAGCAGTACTTC. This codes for CASSLGSGGLVSYEQYF.

The CDR3 reads CASSPGQGGTYEQYF. The CDR3 DNA reads TGCGCCAGCAGCCCAGGACAGGGGGGAACCTACGAGCAGTACTTC. The gene calls are TRBV4-1 and TRBJ2-7; 10 positions match TRBD1. The V and J ends lost 4 bases and 2 bases, in that order; junction bases with no gene match: 5. The CDR3 has 15 amino acids. The V gene's germline CDR1 is MGHRA and CDR2 YSYEKL.

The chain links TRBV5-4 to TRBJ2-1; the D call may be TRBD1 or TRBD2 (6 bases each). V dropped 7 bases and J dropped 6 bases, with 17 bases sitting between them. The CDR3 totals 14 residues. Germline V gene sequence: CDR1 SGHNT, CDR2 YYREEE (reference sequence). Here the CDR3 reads CASRGPPYVNEQFF. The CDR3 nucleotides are TGTGCCAGCCGGGGGCCACCGTATGTCAATGAGCAGTTCTTC.

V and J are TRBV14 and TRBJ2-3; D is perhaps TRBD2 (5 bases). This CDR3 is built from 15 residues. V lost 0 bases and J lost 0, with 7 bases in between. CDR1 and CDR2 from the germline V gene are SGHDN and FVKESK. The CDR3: CASSQERTSTDTQYF. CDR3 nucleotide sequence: TGTGCCAGCAGCCAAGAACGGACTAGCACAGATACGCAGTATTTT.